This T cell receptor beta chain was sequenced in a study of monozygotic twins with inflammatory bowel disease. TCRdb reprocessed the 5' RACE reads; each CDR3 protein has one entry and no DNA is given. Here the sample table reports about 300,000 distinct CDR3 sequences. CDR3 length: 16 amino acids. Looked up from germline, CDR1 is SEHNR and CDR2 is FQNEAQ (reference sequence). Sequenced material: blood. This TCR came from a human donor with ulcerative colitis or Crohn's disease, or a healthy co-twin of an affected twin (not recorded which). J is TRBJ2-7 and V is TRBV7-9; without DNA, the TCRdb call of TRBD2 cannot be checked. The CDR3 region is CASLGGLAGSSHEQYF.